This T cell receptor beta chain came from a study of T-cell memory formation after mild COVID-19. Study-wide results and caveats: Contracting clones localized mainly to CM and EM when CD4+ and mainly to EMRA when CD8+. Clones that got smaller from day 15 to 85 had even CD4/CD8, while clones growing later tipped toward CD4+. Cross-reactive memory seemingly joined, as some responding clones were found in pre-infection memory.

This clonotype occurred a few times. Its antigen is undetermined. Using its own MiXCR run on the 5' RACE reads, TCRdb lists one record per CDR3 protein. There are over 400,000 distinct CDR3 sequences in the sample; 20% to 30% occur only once, and about an eighth lies in the top ten. V was trimmed by 2 bases and J by 0 bases, leaving 11 bases between them. The CDR3 length is 15 residues. From germline, CDR1 is SGDLS and CDR2 YYNGEE. This sequence originates from an adult woman who had mild COVID-19 (a few samples of this study predate the infection). Cell type and time point are not known. The gene calls are TRBV9 and TRBJ1-2, with D possibly TRBD1 on 5 matching bases. Sample: PBMCs or a T cell subset sorted from them (not recorded which). DNA of the CDR3: TGTGCCAGCAGCGTTACCCCGGGGGCTAACTATGGCTACACCTTC. Amino acid sequence: CASSVTPGANYGYTF.